What follows describes a single T cell receptor (beta chain). Its antigen remains unknown. The CDR3 has 14 amino acids. V was pared by 3 bases and J by 4 bases, with 10 bases between. CDR1 is KGHSH and CDR2 is LQKENI in the germline V gene. This sample is drawn from a study of CD8 T cells in ankylosing spondylitis. Quantitative barcoded 5'-RACE was used to prepare TCR beta libraries. TCRdb reprocessed the 5' RACE reads with MiXCR, giving one entry per CDR3 protein. The table lists about 400,000 distinct CDR3 sequences, around 20% of them singletons. General study findings and limits: Clones that were linked to disease were CD8+ and were relatively rare in peripheral blood. Earlier literature documents some of the motif variants in reactive arthritis synovial fluid and blood. One TCR beta motif, made up of roughly eight highly homologous variants, appeared characteristic of ankylosing spondylitis blood. Enrichment of disease-linked clones was reportedly significant in matched ankylosing spondylitis synovial fluid.

The sample consisted of blood, either unsorted or a sorted T cell fraction (not recorded which). The chain carries TRBV18 and TRBJ2-1; D may be TRBD1 (5 bases). The source of this sequence is a male donor with ankylosing spondylitis. The CDR3 loop is CASSPPTGYNEQFF. CDR3 DNA sequence: TGTGCCAGCTCACCCCCTACAGGTTACAATGAGCAGTTCTTC.